The 9 T cell receptor beta chains reported below all come from one sample, sequenced in a study of long-term antiretroviral therapy in people with HIV. Run at survey level, the immunoSEQ assay was version v3.0. The repertoire was sequenced with immunoSEQ multiplex PCR; TCRdb's copy has only in-frame clones and lacks some. In the table there are tens of thousands of clones, about 80% of which are singletons. The source was unsorted PBMCs, collected 1.1 years before starting antiretroviral therapy. All receptors come from a woman in her twenties or thirties with HIV.

The chain uses TRBV6-5 and TRBJ2-7; D possibly uses TRBD1 or TRBD2 (6 bases each). The V gene's germline CDR1 is MNHEY and CDR2 SVGAGI. This CDR3 spans 16 amino acids. The V and J ends lost 4 bases and 2 bases respectively, with 18 bases between them. Written as DNA, the CDR3 is TGTGCCAGCAGTTCGGAGTGGGGGGCAAGGGCCTACGAGCAGTACTTC. This codes for CASSSEWGARAYEQYF.

This chain joins TRBV11-2 and TRBJ2-7; D is perhaps TRBD1 (5 bases). Germline V lookup: CDR1 SGHAT, CDR2 FQNNGV. Trimming took 0 bases from V and 5 from J, leaving 8 bases between them. The CDR3 totals 13 residues. CDR3 sequence reads: CASSLDREHEQYF. CDR3 nucleotide sequence: TGTGCCAGCAGCTTAGACAGGGAACACGAGCAGTACTTC. The variable domain in full, with the rest retrieved from reference TRBV11-2 and TRBJ2-7, is EAGVAQSPRYKIIEKRQSVAFWCNPISGHATLYWYQQILGQGPKLLIQFQNNGVVDDSQLPKDRFSAERLKGVDSTLKIQPAKLEDSAVYLCASSLDREHEQYFGPGTRLTVT.

This chain links TRBV27 with TRBJ1-5, with a tentative D call TRBD1 (6 bases). The CDR3 extends over 14 amino acids. V was trimmed by 5 bases and J by 7 bases, leaving 15 bases between them. CDR1 is MNHEY and CDR2 is SMNVEV in the germline V gene (reference sequence). The CDR3 spells CASSLGQRRQPQHF. The CDR3 DNA reads TGTGCCAGCAGTCTTGGACAGCGACGCCAGCCCCAGCATTTT.

The genes are TRBV19 and TRBJ1-3, with D unresolved. The V end was cut by 3 bases, the J end by 0 bases, with 9 bases between. The CDR3 has 15 amino acids. CDR1 and CDR2 (germline): LNHDA, SQIVND (reference sequence). Written as DNA, the CDR3 is TGTGCCAGTAGTATCTTCACTATCTCTGGAAACACCATATATTTT. The encoded protein is CASSIFTISGNTIYF.

This clone was counted a single time. V is TRBV27 and J is TRBJ1-1, with D unclear. Germline V gives CDR1 MNHEY, CDR2 SMNVEV (reference sequence). The CDR3 is 13 residues long. Between the trimmed V and J ends, which lost 5 bases and 0 bases, there was a span of 7 bases. The CDR3 bases are TGTGCCAGCAGTCTGGGAATGAACACTGAAGCTTTCTTT. Amino acids: CASSLGMNTEAFF.

The V and J genes are TRBV7-9 and TRBJ2-7; tentative D call: TRBD1 (5 bases). CDR1 is SEHNR and CDR2 is FQNEAQ in the germline V gene (reference sequence). Trimming stripped 6 bases from V and 0 bases from J, with 15 bases between. CDR3 size: 15 residues. The CDR3 protein is CASSQGGIRSYEQYV. The CDR3 DNA sequence: TGTGCCAGCAGTCAGGGCGGAATTCGCTCCTACGAGCAGTACGTC.

The chain joins TRBV6-6 to TRBJ1-3, with D unclear. CDR1 MNHNY and CDR2 SVGAGI come from the germline V gene (reference sequence). The ends were cut back, 0 bases at V and 0 bases at J, with 3 bases in the middle. The CDR3 loop spans 14 amino acids. In DNA, the CDR3 is TGTGCCAGCAGTTACTCGTTCTCTGGAAACACCATATATTTT. Translating it yields CASSYSFSGNTIYF.

In this sample, this clone turned up a few times. CDR3 residues: CSVGGPSSYNEQFF. CDR3 DNA sequence: TGCAGCGTTGGGGGGCCCAGCTCCTACAATGAGCAGTTCTTC. The V gene is TRBV29-1, the J gene TRBJ2-1; D is possibly TRBD1 (6 bases). Germline-derived CDR1 and CDR2 are SQVTM and ANQGSEA. V was pared by 4 bases and J by 0 bases, with 10 bases between. CDR3 length: 14 amino acids.

The gene calls are TRBV6-5 and TRBJ1-5; D not certain. Per germline, CDR1 MNHEY and CDR2 SVGAGI. V dropped 6 bases and J dropped 0 bases, with 12 bases sitting between them. The CDR3 has 15 residues. CDR3 amino acids: CASSSDGNSNQPQHF. CDR3 nucleotides: TGTGCCAGCAGCTCTGACGGTAATAGCAATCAGCCCCAGCATTTT.